These 14 T cell receptor beta chains share one sample of origin, sequenced in a study of patients and donors after allogeneic stem cell transplantation (dated by TCRdb to the early 2020s). The library relied on RT-PCR. TCRdb names NextSeq 550 as the instrument used. TCRdb reanalyzed the raw reads on its own, using fastp at Q25 for trimming and MiXCR for clone calling, and kept in-frame beta chains. Entries that share a CDR3 protein sequence are merged under the most common genes and DNA. In this sample the table shows 800,000 to 1,000,000 distinct CDR3 sequences, around 17% of which occur a single time. The ten top clones hold 5.5% to 6.5% of the sample. The source material was blood, either unsorted or a sorted T cell fraction (not recorded which). The receptor source for this set is a human donor who was either an allogeneic HSCT recipient or a stem cell or donor lymphocyte infusion donor (not recorded which). It is not recorded whose cells these are; they may come from a transplant donor.

The chain couples TRBV2 to TRBJ2-7, with 11 positions matching TRBD1. J lost 3 bases, V lost 5 bases, and 9 bases had no gene match. Germline V gives CDR1 SNHLY, CDR2 FYNNEI. The CDR3 runs 16 residues. DNA of the CDR3: TGTGCCAGCAGTCGAATGCCGGACAGGGGGCACTACGAGCAGTACTTC. This gives the protein CASSRMPDRGHYEQYF.

The V call is TRBV6-2 or TRBV6-3, the J call TRBJ2-5; 8 positions match TRBD1. The germline V gene has CDR1 MNHEY and CDR2 SVGEGT. Losses at the gene ends were 5 bases for V and 7 bases for J; bases not matched to a gene: 9. CDR3 length: 14 residues. The CDR3, as DNA: TGTGCCAGCAGTGCCACAGGGGGTCGGGGGACCCAGTACTTC. This gives the protein CASSATGGRGTQYF.

This clonotype showed up just a few times. This CDR3 reads CATSEAGGVYNEQFF. In DNA, the CDR3 is TGTGCCACCAGCGAAGCGGGGGGGGTTTACAATGAGCAGTTCTTC. V usage is TRBV15 and J usage is TRBJ2-1; 10 nucleotides align to TRBD2. The J segment lost 4 bases and the V segment lost 5 bases, leaving 5 bases of the junction unmatched. From germline, CDR1 is LNHNV and CDR2 YYDKDF (reference sequence). CDR3 length: 15 amino acids.

The CDR3 spells CASSPRVGGAQYF. CDR3 DNA: TGTGCCAGCAGTCCAAGGGTCGGGGGTGCGCAGTATTTT. V usage is TRBV3-1 and J usage is TRBJ2-3; D is possibly TRBD2 (6 bases). Trimming removed 6 bases at V and 10 bases at J, with 17 bases between. CDR1 is LGHDT and CDR2 is YNNKEL in the germline V gene (reference sequence). The CDR3 sequence is 13 residues long.

This clonotype was counted a few times. The chain joins TRBV30 to TRBJ1-2; D remains unclear. The germline V gene has CDR1 GTSNPN and CDR2 SVGIG (reference sequence). The CDR3 consists of 12 residues. The V end was cut by 4 bases, the J end by 4 bases, with 10 bases between. The CDR3 spells CAWTALAYGYTF. In nucleotides, the CDR3 is TGTGCCTGGACAGCCCTCGCCTATGGCTACACCTTC. Together with reference TRBV30 and TRBJ1-2, the CDR3 gives the full variable domain: SQTIHQWPATLVQPVGSPLSLECTVEGTSNPNLYWYRQAAGRGLQLLFYSVGIGQISSEVPQNLSASRPQDRQFILSSKKLLLSDSGFYLCAWTALAYGYTFGSGTRLTVV.

In this sample, this clonotype turned up a few times. The chain combines TRBV29-1 with TRBJ2-7, with a tentative D call TRBD2 (6 bases). Germline CDR1 is SQVTM and CDR2 is ANQGSEA. Trimming pared 6 bases from V and 6 bases from J, leaving 27 bases between. The CDR3 has 16 residues. The CDR3: CSVGTASSPSFGEQYF. CDR3 coding DNA: TGCAGCGTAGGGACTGCCTCTTCTCCCTCCTTTGGCGAGCAGTACTTC.

This clonotype was picked up many times. The chain is built from TRBV6-6 and TRBJ2-7; D remains unclear. V gave up 6 bases and J gave up 7 bases, with 13 bases separating them. This CDR3 comprises 12 residues. CDR1 and CDR2 (germline): MNHNY, SVGAGI (reference sequence). The CDR3 coding sequence is TGTGCCAGCAGGCACCCTTCTGGGGAGCAGTACTTC. Residues: CASRHPSGEQYF.

This sequence joins TRBV3-1 and TRBJ2-2, with 9 bases identical to TRBD2. V lost 5 bases to trimming and J lost 6 bases; unmatched junction nucleotides: 7. Germline CDR1 is LGHDT and CDR2 is YNNKEL (reference sequence). There are 15 residues in the CDR3. CDR3 in amino acids: CASSYSGRQAGELFF. As DNA, the CDR3 is TGTGCCAGCAGCTATAGCGGGAGACAAGCCGGGGAGCTGTTTTTT. Together with reference TRBV3-1 and TRBJ2-2, the CDR3 gives the full variable domain: DTAVSQTPKYLVTQMGNDKSIKCEQNLGHDTMYWYKQDSKKFLKIMFSYNNKELIINETVPNRFSPKSPDKAHLNLHINSLELGDSAVYFCASSYSGRQAGELFFGEGSRLTVL.

The chain is built from TRBV20-1 and TRBJ2-5; D call uncertain. V dropped 3 bases and J dropped 1 base, with 12 bases sitting between them. CDR1 and CDR2 (germline): DFQATT, SNEGSKA (reference sequence). There are 14 residues in the CDR3. The CDR3 coding sequence is TGCAGTGCTAGGCCCCTAGGTTTCCAAGAGACCCAGTACTTC. Its protein product is CSARPLGFQETQYF.

In this sample, this clonotype turned up a few times. This chain joins TRBV5-1 and TRBJ1-4, with D unresolved. The CDR3 extends over 15 amino acids. Germline-derived CDR1 and CDR2 are SGHRS and YFSETQ. V shed 7 bases and J shed 0 bases, with 13 bases lying between them. The CDR3 protein is CASRQGRSTNEKLFF. DNA of the CDR3: TGCGCCAGCCGCCAAGGACGGTCAACTAATGAAAAACTGTTTTTT.

J is TRBJ2-7 and V is TRBV5-1, with no clear D. From germline, CDR1 is SGHRS and CDR2 YFSETQ. CDR3 length equals 11 residues. Trimming cost V 5 bases and J 6 bases, with 9 bases left between them. CDR3 sequence: CASRKTLEQYF. The CDR3, as DNA: TGCGCCAGCAGAAAGACCCTCGAGCAGTACTTC.

J is TRBJ2-3 and V is TRBV19; 7 bases map to TRBD1. With V trimmed by 3 bases and J by 4 bases, 1 base remained unmatched. Germline V CDR1 and CDR2: LNHDA, SQIVND (reference sequence). The CDR3 is made up of 13 amino acids. CDR3 DNA sequence: TGTGCCAGTAGTATGGACAGGCCAGATACGCAGTATTTT. Translated: CASSMDRPDTQYF.

This clonotype was detected many times. The rearrangement links TRBV12-3 or TRBV12-4 to TRBJ2-7; the D gene is possibly TRBD1 (6 bases). This CDR3 spans 14 amino acids. V was cut by 4 bases and J by 2 bases, with 12 bases left in between. Written as DNA, the CDR3 is TGTGCCAGCAGTTGGGGGCAGGGGCCCTACGAGCAGTACTTC. Encoded protein: CASSWGQGPYEQYF.

This clonotype was counted a few times. The V gene is TRBV7-9, the J gene TRBJ2-1; no firm D call. The V and J ends lost 6 bases and 5 bases respectively, with 11 bases between them. Germline V gives CDR1 SEHNR, CDR2 FQNEAQ (reference sequence). The CDR3 loop spans 13 amino acids. The CDR3 DNA is TGTGCCAGCAGAGGACGGGCGGACAATGAGCAGTTCTTC. It is translated as CASRGRADNEQFF.